The rows below give T cell receptor delta chains drawn from one sample of a study of γδ T cells in repeated Plasmodium falciparum infection. TCRdb reprocessed the multiplex PCR reads through CATT. The data contain over 45,000 delta-chain clones, 1.6% of them seen just once; the ten biggest clones take up around 8.6%. Specimen: gamma-delta T cells from blood. These receptors were collected from a pool of human donors (malaria-infected and uninfected, not separated). Both conserved end residues are part of each CDR3. D genes are given only for firm matches. Not every row has a clone size; where given, it reads once, few, many or a size class.

>TRDV2|TRDJ1|many|TRDD3
TGTGCCTGTGACACCTTAACTGGGGGCGATAAACTCATCTTT
CACDTLTGGDKLIF
>TRDV1|TRDJ1|many|.
TGTGCTCTTGGGGGCCTTCCCGCGTACTGGGGCCAGTACACCGATAAACTCATCTTT
CALGGLPAYWGQYTDKLIF
>TRDV1|TRDJ1|many|TRDD3
TGTGCTCTTGGGGACCTTAAAGCGTGGGGGATAAGCTGGCATAAACTCATCTTT
CALGDLKAWGISWHKLIF
>TRDV3|TRDJ1|medium-sized|TRDD3
TGTGCCTCTCTTCCCACTCCCCGGCTGGGGGATACAGTGGGGGTGTACACCGATAAACTCATCTTT
CASLPTPRLGDTVGVYTDKLIF
>TRDV1|TRDJ1|many|TRDD3
TGTGCTCTTGGGGAAAAAGGGCCACTGGGGGACGCCGATAAACTCATCTTT
CALGEKGPLGDADKLIF
>TRDV1|TRDJ1|medium-sized|TRDD3
TGTGCTCTTGGTTCTGCGGGTACTGGGGATCCCTCACGAAATGGTAAACTCATCTTT
CALGSAGTGDPSRNGKLIF
>TRDV1|TRDJ1|medium-sized|TRDD3
TGTGCTCTTGGGGAACTCCCGTGGGGGATAGCGATCGCCAAAATAATCTTT
CALGELPWGIAIAKIIF
>TRDV1|TRDJ1|many|.
TGTGCTCTTGTGGAACCCCCCCCTTTCCTATTCGGTCATTCCCCTGATAAACTCATCTTT
CALVEPPPFLFGHSPDKLIF
>TRDV1|TRDJ1|few|TRDD3
TGTGCTCTTGGGGAACCCCTCTTTTTCCTAGGGATTTTACTGGGGGATACGCTTAGGTCCACCGATAAACTCATCTTT
CALGEPLFFLGILLGDTLRSTDKLIF
>TRDV1|TRDJ1|many|TRDD3
TGTGCTCTTGGGACCTCAAGGTCCGTGGGGGATGAAACCGATAAACTCATCTTT
CALGTSRSVGDETDKLIF
>TRDV2|TRDJ1|many|TRDD3
TGTGCCTGTGACGCCGTACTGGGGGACCCTGGACGCACCGATAAACTCATCTTT
CACDAVLGDPGRTDKLIF
>TRDV1|TRDJ1|.|TRDD3
TGTGCTCTTGGGGAACTAACCTTCCTACGTCTTAATCGACTGGGGGATATGACCGATAAACTCATCTTT
CALGELTFLRLNRLGDMTDKLIF
>TRDV1|TRDJ1|many|.
TGTGCTCTTGGGGAACCAGCCTTCCCGGCCGGCTGGGACCATTTCGGCGATAAACTCATCTTT
CALGEPAFPAGWDHFGDKLIF
>TRDV1|TRDJ1|medium-sized|.
TGTGCTCTCTATTTCTCAAGTGTGCCCCCCAGTAAACTCATCTTT
CALYFSSVPPSKLIF
>TRDV2|TRDJ1|many|.
TGTGCCTGTGTAGGAATGGGGGCCACCGCGGATAAACTCATCTTT
CACVGMGATADKLIF
>TRDV2|TRDJ1|many|.
TGTGCCTGTGACACCTTAGGGGCTCACACCGATAAACTCATCTTT
CACDTLGAHTDKLIF
>TRDV1|TRDJ1|many|.
TGTGCTCTTGGGGCAACCTCCGACGAATGCGGGCCCCACACCGATAAACTCATCTTT
CALGATSDECGPHTDKLIF
>TRDV1|TRDJ1|many|TRDD3
TGTGCTCTTCGGCCCGATTGCCCTTTCTGGGGGATACGCACCGATAAACTCATCTTT
CALRPDCPFWGIRTDKLIF
>TRDV1|TRDJ1|many|TRDD3
TGTGCTCTTGGGGACCACTGGCCTTCCAGATGCAACTCTGGGGGATACAAGTGGTACACCGATAAACTCATCTTT
CALGDHWPSRCNSGGYKWYTDKLIF
>TRDV3|TRDJ1|medium-sized|.
TGTGCCTTTAGGGGGTCGGAACGACATAAACTCATCTTT
CAFRGSERHKLIF
>TRDV1|TRDJ1|many|.
TGTGCTCTTGGGGCCTTTTCGAACACCGATAAACTCATCTTT
CALGAFSNTDKLIF
>TRDV1|TRDJ1|many|.
TGTGCTCTTGGGGAACTGGGGTACACCTATAAACTCATCTTT
CALGELGYTYKLIF
>TRDV1|TRDJ1|many|TRDD3
TGTGCTCTTGGGGAAAAAGGGATTCCCAACTCCAACTGGGGGATACGCGTATTCGTTGATATTGATAAACTCATCTTT
CALGEKGIPNSNWGIRVFVDIDKLIF
>TRDV1|TRDJ1|many|TRDD3
TGTGCTCTTGGGGGCCGCACGTACTGGGGGATACGCTGGGTTGCGTACACCGATAAACTCATCTTT
CALGGRTYWGIRWVAYTDKLIF
>TRAV14/DV4|TRDJ1|many|TRDD3
TGTGCAATGAGAGAGGACCCTACCCCCTACGGACTGGGGGATACCGATAAACTCATCTTT
CAMREDPTPYGLGDTDKLIF
>TRDV2|TRDJ1|many|TRDD3
TGTGCCTGTGACACTTTACACCTAACTACTGGGGGATCCCAACCTCAAATGCCGTACACCGATAAACTCATCTTT
CACDTLHLTTGGSQPQMPYTDKLIF
>TRDV2|TRDJ1|many|TRDD3
TGTGCCTGTGAGCCAATAACTGGGGGATACGAATGGCCCAGGAGGCAGACCGATAAACTCATCTTT
CACEPITGGYEWPRRQTDKLIF
>TRDV2|TRDJ1|many|TRDD3
TGTGCCTGTGACTCTCTCCTCCCGTCCCCCGGGGACTGGGGGACATCCGATAAACTCATCTTT
CACDSLLPSPGDWGTSDKLIF
>TRDV3|TRDJ1|many|TRDD3
TGTGCCTACCTCACAAGGGATACAAATCTAAATCAACCCCCGTACACCGATAAACTCATCTTT
CAYLTRDTNLNQPPYTDKLIF
>TRDV1|TRDJ2|many|TRDD3
TGTGCTCTTGGGGATTATTCCTTCTGGGGGATACCAACTACAGCACAACTCTTCTTT
CALGDYSFWGIPTTAQLFF
>TRDV1|TRDJ2|medium-sized|TRDD3
TGTGCTCTTGGGGTTTCCTCGTACTGGGGGATCCAAACTTCTTTGACAGCACAACTCTTCTTT
CALGVSSYWGIQTSLTAQLFF
>TRDV1|TRDJ1|many|.
TGTGCTCTCGGAAGGGCCCGGCCTTCCTACGGAATCCCGGGGGATACGTACACCGATAAACTCATCTTT
CALGRARPSYGIPGDTYTDKLIF
>TRDV2|TRDJ3|many|TRDD3
TGTGCCTGTGACACGGCTGGGGGTCTATCCTGGGACACCCGACAGATGTTTTTC
CACDTAGGLSWDTRQMFF
>TRDV2|TRDJ2|many|.
TGTGCCTGTGACACGGTACTTGGGGGCTCCTCTTCTTTGACAGCACAACTCTTCTTT
CACDTVLGGSSSLTAQLFF
>TRDV1|TRDJ1|few|.
TGTGCTCTTGGGGAGGGGTGGTCGGCTTCCGGCTTGCGACTCGTTTCCCCCCTCGGTTACACCGATAAACTCATCTTT
CALGEGWSASGLRLVSPLGYTDKLIF
>TRDV2|TRDJ1|many|TRDD3
TGTGCCTGTGACACCGCAAGCTGGGGGAGAGCGAAAGATAAACTCATCTTT
CACDTASWGRAKDKLIF
>TRDV2|TRDJ1|many|.
TGTGCCTGTGACACGCTAGACGGGGGCCCTTCGTCAGATAAACTCATCTTT
CACDTLDGGPSSDKLIF